The next 11 T cell receptor beta chains were all read from a single sample in a study of Ad26.COV2.S vaccination and SARS-CoV-2 variants. The sample's treatment: roughly 20 received Ad26.COV2.S at low or high dose, single or two shots; several received placebo; per-sample allocation not given. It was on day 63 after the first vaccine or placebo injection that samples were taken. TCRdb's copy holds only in-frame clones and misses some; the assay was immunoSEQ multiplex PCR. The top ten hold about 1.6% of the sample, which has approximately 410,000 clones, around 92% seen once. The source material was peripheral blood, sampled in a trial of Ad26.COV2.S vaccine versus placebo. The origin of the receptors is a person aged 18 to 59 who received the Ad26.COV2.S COVID-19 vaccine or a placebo.

This chain connects TRBV6-2 or TRBV6-3 to TRBJ2-2, with 13 bases fitting TRBD2. V was clipped by 3 bases and J by 3 bases; unmatched bases: 4. The CDR3 is 17 amino acids. Germline V gene data show CDR1 as MNHEY and CDR2 as SVGEGT. In nucleotides, the CDR3 is TGTGCCAGCAGTTATCGAGGACTAGCGGGGGACACCGGGGAGCTGTTTTTT. This codes for CASSYRGLAGDTGELFF.

This clone was seen a single time. CDR3 bases: TGTGCCAGCAGTCCCTACTCAAAGGGTTCTAGCTACGAGCAGTACTTC. Protein sequence: CASSPYSKGSSYEQYF. This rearrangement joins TRBV27 to TRBJ2-7, with D unclear. Looked up from germline, CDR1 is MNHEY and CDR2 is SMNVEV (reference sequence). Between the trimmed V and J ends, which lost 5 bases and 3 bases, there was a span of 20 bases. The CDR3 has 16 residues.

The genes are TRBV5-6 and TRBJ2-7; TRBD2 agrees at 7 bases. J gave up 2 bases and V 2 bases, and 7 bases lay outside the gene matches. Germline loops: CDR1 SGHDT, CDR2 YYEEEE. The CDR3 is 15 amino acids. CDR3 in amino acids: CASSLPAGPTYEQYF. The CDR3 nucleotides are TGTGCCAGCAGCTTACCAGCGGGGCCAACCTACGAGCAGTACTTC.

This chain uses TRBV4-1 with TRBJ1-2; 7 positions match TRBD1. With 1 base clipped from V and 4 bases from J, the junction kept 9 bases outside the gene matches. The germline gives CDR1 MGHRA, CDR2 YSYEKL. The CDR3 is made up of 16 amino acids. In DNA, the CDR3 is TGCGCCAGCAGCCAAGTCTCCGACAGGGACCCCTATGGCTACACCTTC. It encodes CASSQVSDRDPYGYTF.

This rearrangement joins TRBV6-2 or TRBV6-3 to TRBJ2-5, with 9 bases matching TRBD2. With V trimmed by 3 bases and J by 9 bases, 11 bases remained unmatched. In germline, CDR1 is MNHEY, CDR2 SVGEGT. The CDR3 sequence is 15 residues long. DNA of the CDR3: TGTGCCAGCAGTTATTCTAGCGGGGAGAGAGTTTCCCAGTACTTC. It encodes CASSYSSGERVSQYF.

Only one count was recorded for this clone. The J gene is TRBJ1-1, the V gene TRBV7-2; D may be TRBD1 (5 bases). The CDR3 has 14 residues. Trimming took 3 bases from V and 1 from J, leaving 9 bases between them. Germline V CDR1 and CDR2: SGHTA, FQGNSA. The CDR3 nucleotides read TGTGCCAGCAGCTTTGGACACGCGAACACTGAAGCTTTCTTT. Residues: CASSFGHANTEAFF.

The chain combines TRBV28 with TRBJ2-7; 7 nucleotides agree with TRBD1. The length of the CDR3 is 14 residues. CDR1 is MDHEN, CDR2 SYDVKM, per germline. V was clipped by 4 bases and J by 0 bases; unmatched bases: 3. The DNA of the CDR3 is TGTGCCAGCAGTTCTGGGACAGACTCCTACGAGCAGTACTTC. Amino acids: CASSSGTDSYEQYF.

The chain has TRBV19 and TRBJ2-7, with 9 nucleotides matching TRBD1. The V gene end was trimmed by 6 bases and the J gene end by 2 bases; junction bases not matched to a gene: 8. The germline V gene has CDR1 LNHDA and CDR2 SQIVND (reference sequence). This CDR3 has 15 amino acids. Here the CDR3 DNA reads TGTGCCAGTAGGGGACAGGGATCCCCTACCTACGAGCAGTACTTC. Residues: CASRGQGSPTYEQYF.

This clone was picked up one time. V is TRBV30 and J is TRBJ1-5; perhaps TRBD1 as D (5 bases). Looked up from germline, CDR1 is GTSNPN and CDR2 is SVGIG (reference sequence). The V and J ends lost 4 bases and 4 bases respectively, with 14 bases between them. The CDR3 is made up of 14 amino acids. The CDR3 region has the DNA TGTGCCTGGACGGCCGGGGGGGGGAATCAGCCCCAGCATTTT. It yields the protein CAWTAGGGNQPQHF.

The chain is built from TRBV5-1 and TRBJ2-1, with TRBD2 matching over 9 bases. Germline V gene lookup returns CDR1 SGHRS and CDR2 YFSETQ. This CDR3 has 14 residues. V trimming: 6 bases; J trimming: 8 bases; junction bases outside the gene matches: 9. The CDR3 loop reads CASIGGGELDEQFF. DNA for the CDR3: TGCGCCAGCATAGGCGGGGGGGAGCTGGATGAGCAGTTCTTC.

The chain has TRBV28 and TRBJ1-1; D remains ambiguous. The germline gives CDR1 MDHEN, CDR2 SYDVKM. The CDR3 extends over 15 amino acids. V was pared by 5 bases and J by 1 base, with 14 bases between. CDR3 protein: CASSIPNRENTEAFF. The CDR3 coding sequence is TGTGCCAGCAGTATTCCGAACAGAGAGAACACTGAAGCTTTCTTT.